This TCR beta chain is from a study of blood T cell repertoires in COVID-19. Ages ranged from about 18 to 89 years, with residence in about 24 US areas. The CDR3 consists of 16 residues. Germline lookup yields CDR1 SGHVS and CDR2 FNYEAQ. The V end lost 2 bases, the J end lost 2 bases, and 10 bases lay between the germline ends. Sequencing used immunoSEQ multiplex PCR; TCRdb keeps in-frame clones, though not all of them. The table has about 250,000 clones, around 90% seen once. Sequences were obtained from PBMCs or T cells enriched from blood (not recorded which). The TCR originated in a woman aged 30 to 39 with acute COVID-19. V and J are TRBV7-6 and TRBJ2-6; D is uncertain. The CDR3 is CASSLTPRTGANVLTF. The CDR3 nucleotides read TGTGCCAGCAGCTTAACCCCGCGTACTGGGGCCAACGTCCTGACTTTC. Filled out from reference TRBV7-6 and TRBJ2-6, the complete variable domain reads GAGVSQSPRYKVTKRGQDVALRCDPISGHVSLYWYRQALGQGPEFLTYFNYEAQQDKSGLPNDRFSAERPEGSISTLTIQRTEQRDSAMYRCASSLTPRTGANVLTFGAGSRLTVL.